The rows below give T cell receptor beta chains drawn from one sample of a study of T cell responses to AZD1222 COVID-19 vaccine. Sequencing used immunoSEQ multiplex PCR; TCRdb keeps in-frame clones, though not all of them. The sample lists 180,000 or so clones, 70% to 90% occurring once. Sequencing used peripheral blood, obtained 28 days after the second dose of the MenACWY control vaccine. The receptor set was obtained from an adult who received the MenACWY meningococcal vaccine as a control. The CDR3 runs from the conserved cysteine through the conserved F or W. Each record gives: V gene, clone size, D gene, J gene, CDR3 DNA, CDR3 protein. The D gene is left open where the match is weak. Only part of the rows carry a size: once, few, many, or a class if the clone is expanded.

v_gene: TRBV19; abundance: NA; d_gene: TRBD1; j_gene: TRBJ1-5; CDR3nt: TGTGCCAGTAGCCTAGACAGGGCTGGTCAGCCCCAGCATTTT; CDR3aa: CASSLDRAGQPQHF
v_gene: TRBV10-3; abundance: few; d_gene: NA; j_gene: TRBJ2-7; CDR3nt: TGTGCCATCAGTGAGTCTCGGCAGGGATCCTACGAGCAGTACTTC; CDR3aa: CAISESRQGSYEQYF
v_gene: TRBV5-4; abundance: NA; d_gene: TRBD2; j_gene: TRBJ2-1; CDR3nt: TGTGCCAGCAGCGGCGACAGGAGCGGGAGCCCCACCTACAATGAGCAGTTCTTC; CDR3aa: CASSGDRSGSPTYNEQFF
v_gene: TRBV29-1; abundance: NA; d_gene: NA; j_gene: TRBJ1-1; CDR3nt: TGCAGCGTTGATGAAGCTTTCTTT; CDR3aa: CSVDEAFF
v_gene: TRBV29-1; abundance: NA; d_gene: NA; j_gene: TRBJ2-7; CDR3nt: TGCAGCGTCAGGAGCACGCCCTACGAGCAGTACTTC; CDR3aa: CSVRSTPYEQYF
v_gene: TRBV11-2; abundance: NA; d_gene: TRBD1; j_gene: TRBJ1-2; CDR3nt: TGTGCCAGCAGCCCCCGACAGGGGGCGAGTGGCTACACCTTC; CDR3aa: CASSPRQGASGYTF
v_gene: TRBV3-1/TRBV3-2; abundance: NA; d_gene: NA; j_gene: TRBJ1-2; CDR3nt: TGTGCCAGCAGCCAAGATCCGGGGGCTTGGGATGGCTACACCTTC; CDR3aa: CASSQDPGAWDGYTF
v_gene: TRBV6-5; abundance: once; d_gene: NA; j_gene: TRBJ1-6; CDR3nt: TGTGCCAGCAGAGACCTGCGGGGCTATAATTCACCCCTCCACTTT; CDR3aa: CASRDLRGYNSPLHF
v_gene: TRBV5-1; abundance: NA; d_gene: NA; j_gene: TRBJ2-7; CDR3nt: TGCGCCAGCAGCTTCGGCTCCTACGAGCAGTACTTC; CDR3aa: CASSFGSYEQYF
v_gene: TRBV10-3; abundance: NA; d_gene: NA; j_gene: TRBJ2-3; CDR3nt: TGTGCCATCAGTGATGGGACCCGGGACGCAGATACGCAGTATTTT; CDR3aa: CAISDGTRDADTQYF
v_gene: TRBV14; abundance: medium-sized; d_gene: NA; j_gene: TRBJ2-1; CDR3nt: TGTGCCAGCAGCGAAACGGCTTCACCATACAATGAGCAGTTCTTC; CDR3aa: CASSETASPYNEQFF
v_gene: TRBV12-3/TRBV12-4; abundance: NA; d_gene: NA; j_gene: TRBJ1-5; CDR3nt: TGTGCCAGCACCCCAGCGGCCCAGCCCCAGCATTTT; CDR3aa: CASTPAAQPQHF
v_gene: TRBV5-1; abundance: NA; d_gene: TRBD1; j_gene: TRBJ2-5; CDR3nt: TGCGCCAGCAGCTTAGGAGGGACAGGGATAGAGACCCAGTACTTC; CDR3aa: CASSLGGTGIETQYF
v_gene: TRBV25-1; abundance: NA; d_gene: TRBD1; j_gene: TRBJ2-7; CDR3nt: TGTGCCAGCAGTGAAACCGGGACAGGGGGAACCGAGCAGTACTTC; CDR3aa: CASSETGTGGTEQYF
v_gene: TRBV20-1; abundance: NA; d_gene: TRBD1; j_gene: TRBJ1-2; CDR3nt: TGCAGTGCCCGGACAGGGGATGGCTACACCTTC; CDR3aa: CSARTGDGYTF
v_gene: TRBV19; abundance: NA; d_gene: NA; j_gene: TRBJ1-2; CDR3nt: TGTGCCACTTCCTCAGATCAGATGGATAACTATGGCTACACCTTC; CDR3aa: CATSSDQMDNYGYTF
v_gene: TRBV21-1; abundance: NA; d_gene: NA; j_gene: TRBJ2-1; CDR3nt: TGTGCCAGCAGCAGAACTTCCGGGACGAGAAGATACAATGAGCAGTTCTTC; CDR3aa: CASSRTSGTRRYNEQFF
v_gene: TRBV12-5; abundance: NA; d_gene: TRBD1; j_gene: TRBJ1-1; CDR3nt: TGTGCTAGTCGAGCAGGGGGAAGTACTGAAGCTTTCTTT; CDR3aa: CASRAGGSTEAFF
v_gene: TRBV28; abundance: NA; d_gene: TRBD1; j_gene: TRBJ1-1; CDR3nt: TGTGCCACAGGGGGGTATTTTAAAGCTTTCTTT; CDR3aa: CATGGYFKAFF
v_gene: TRBV28; abundance: NA; d_gene: NA; j_gene: TRBJ2-1; CDR3nt: TGTGCCAGCAGTTTAGGAGTTACGGCGCTTTCCTACAATGAGCAGTTCTTC; CDR3aa: CASSLGVTALSYNEQFF
v_gene: TRBV6-5; abundance: NA; d_gene: NA; j_gene: TRBJ2-7; CDR3nt: TGTGCCAGCAGCTGGGAAGTCTACGAGCAGTACTTC; CDR3aa: CASSWEVYEQYF
v_gene: TRBV6-5; abundance: NA; d_gene: NA; j_gene: TRBJ2-7; CDR3nt: TGTGCCAGCAGTTACTCGCGACCCTCTTACGAGCAGTACTTC; CDR3aa: CASSYSRPSYEQYF
v_gene: TRBV29-1; abundance: NA; d_gene: NA; j_gene: TRBJ1-3; CDR3nt: TGCAGCGCCAGGAGGGCTGGGTATGGAAACACCATATATTTT; CDR3aa: CSARRAGYGNTIYF
v_gene: TRBV6-2/TRBV6-3; abundance: NA; d_gene: TRBD1; j_gene: TRBJ1-2; CDR3nt: TGTGCCAGCAGTTACTCGGGACAGGGAAGTCGTAATGGCTACACCTTC; CDR3aa: CASSYSGQGSRNGYTF
v_gene: TRBV5-6; abundance: NA; d_gene: NA; j_gene: TRBJ1-2; CDR3nt: TGTGCCAGCAGTGCTACTAACTATGGCTACACCTTC; CDR3aa: CASSATNYGYTF
v_gene: TRBV27; abundance: NA; d_gene: NA; j_gene: TRBJ1-5; CDR3nt: TGTGCCAGCAGGCCGGGCCGAGCTAATCAGCCCCAGCATTTT; CDR3aa: CASRPGRANQPQHF
v_gene: TRBV4-3; abundance: NA; d_gene: NA; j_gene: TRBJ2-7; CDR3nt: TGCGCCAGCAGCCAAGGGCTAGCCCTGGAGCAGTACTTC; CDR3aa: CASSQGLALEQYF
v_gene: TRBV28; abundance: once; d_gene: NA; j_gene: TRBJ1-6; CDR3nt: TGTGCCAGCAGTTTAGCGGGGGGTTCCTATAATTCACCCCTCCACTTT; CDR3aa: CASSLAGGSYNSPLHF